This note documents a single TCR beta chain sequence. The data belong to a study of metastatic and nonmetastatic thyroid tumors. The overall study: Peripheral blood and tumor or nodule samples from malignant and benign thyroid patients were compared.

TCRdb re-analyzed the PCR reads through MiXCR. The sample holds 23,000 or so clones, roughly 28% seen once. Prior to thyroid surgery, none of the patients had received any treatment. Sequencing used tumor tissue. This TCR was recovered from a male donor with papillary thyroid cancer or a benign thyroid nodule (not recorded which). Some clones in this sample may be carry-over from other donors' samples.

CDR3 sequence: CASSQTGLSADTQYF. As DNA, the CDR3 is TGCGCCAGCAGCCAGACAGGGTTAAGTGCAGATACGCAGTATTTT. This rearrangement joins TRBV4-1 to TRBJ2-3; 7 nucleotides agree with TRBD1. This CDR3 is 15 amino acids long. CDR1 is MGHRA and CDR2 is YSYEKL in the germline V gene. With 3 bases clipped from V and 4 bases from J, the junction kept 7 bases outside the gene matches.